Each of the 2 T cell receptor beta chains below was sequenced from the same sample in a study of vaccination and CD4 T cells after COVID-19. The time point: late sampling 161 to 241 days after vaccination in a few convalescent patients. Treatment in this sample: approximately nine-day PBMC culture with coronavirus spike peptide pools or control peptides (ViraFEST assay). For these TCRs, the target antigens are not known. Sequencing of DNA taken from cultured CD4+ T cells relied on the Oncomine TCR Beta short-read assay. One entry per CDR3 protein results from TCRdb running MiXCR on the PCR reads. The sample records over 20,000 distinct CDR3 sequences, about 30% being singletons. This material consisted of CD4+ T cells from blood, cultured in vitro, taken about 7 months after SARS-CoV-2 vaccination. All receptors come from a human donor who had recovered from COVID-19.

The rearrangement links TRBV19 to TRBJ1-5; D remains unclear. The CDR3 runs 14 residues. V shed 3 bases and J shed 5 bases, with 11 bases lying between them. The V gene's germline CDR1 is LNHDA and CDR2 SQIVND (reference sequence). CDR3 amino acids: CASSITAEHQPQHF. CDR3 DNA: TGTGCCAGTAGTATTACGGCAGAGCATCAGCCCCAGCATTTT.

V gene TRBV20-1 combines with J gene TRBJ2-1; 8 bases agree with TRBD2. V shed 7 bases and J 6 bases; nucleotides not matched to a gene: 11. The V gene's germline CDR1 is DFQATT and CDR2 SNEGSKA (reference sequence). CDR3 length: 14 residues. The CDR3 coding sequence is TGCAGTGTCGGGAGGGAACCTAGGGCCAATGAGCAGTTCTTC. It codes for CSVGREPRANEQFF.